Sequencing of this T cell receptor (beta chain) was carried out in a study of cytomegalovirus exposure and HLA in healthy donors. Whole-study findings and limits: Later, an analysis showed that TCR beta chains associated with HLA were more clonally expanded than others that were equally common.

Samples came from healthy bone marrow donors. Primers for the PCR totalled 60 Vbeta and 13 Jbeta. The data were produced by immunoSEQ multiplex PCR, yet TCRdb's version contains in-frame clones alone and is incomplete. The sample has 150,000 to 200,000 clones, around 84% seen once; the top ten hold 1.9%. A note on this clone: No antigen is known for it.

V shed 10 bases and J shed 0 bases, with 16 bases lying between them. This CDR3 is built from 15 residues. CDR1 is MDHEN and CDR2 is SYDVKM in the germline V gene. The chain couples TRBV28 to TRBJ2-4; D might be TRBD1 (6 bases). The specimen was PBMCs. The TCR sequence derives from a man aged 18 to 29 in good health and CMV-seronegative. The CDR3 is CATETGFGAKNIQYF. The CDR3 DNA is TGTGCCACCGAAACAGGGTTCGGAGCCAAAAACATTCAGTACTTC.